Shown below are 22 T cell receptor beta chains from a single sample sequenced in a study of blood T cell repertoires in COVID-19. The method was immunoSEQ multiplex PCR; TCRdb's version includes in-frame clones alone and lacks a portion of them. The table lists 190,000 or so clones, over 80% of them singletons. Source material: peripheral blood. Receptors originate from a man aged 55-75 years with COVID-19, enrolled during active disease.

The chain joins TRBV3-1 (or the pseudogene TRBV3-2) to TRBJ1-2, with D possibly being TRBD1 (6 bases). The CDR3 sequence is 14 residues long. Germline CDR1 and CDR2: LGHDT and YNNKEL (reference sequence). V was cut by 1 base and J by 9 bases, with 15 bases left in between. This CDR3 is CASSQGWAGVRYTF. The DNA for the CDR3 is TGTGCCAGCAGCCAAGGGTGGGCAGGGGTACGCTACACCTTC.

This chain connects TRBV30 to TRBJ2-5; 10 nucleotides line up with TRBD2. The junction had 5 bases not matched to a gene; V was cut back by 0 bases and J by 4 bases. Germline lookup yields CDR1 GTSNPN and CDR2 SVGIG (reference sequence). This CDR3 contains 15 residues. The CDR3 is CAWSVAGGWRETQYF. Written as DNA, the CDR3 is TGTGCCTGGAGTGTAGCGGGAGGGTGGCGAGAGACCCAGTACTTC.

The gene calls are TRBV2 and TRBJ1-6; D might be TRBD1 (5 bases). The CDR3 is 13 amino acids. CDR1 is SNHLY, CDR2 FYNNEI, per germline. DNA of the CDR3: TGTGCGAGCGGGGGGGATTATAATTCACCCCTCCACTTT. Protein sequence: CASGGDYNSPLHF.

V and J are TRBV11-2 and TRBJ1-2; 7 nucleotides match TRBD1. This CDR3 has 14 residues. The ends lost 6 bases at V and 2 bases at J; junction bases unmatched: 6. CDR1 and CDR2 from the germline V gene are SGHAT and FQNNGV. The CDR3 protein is CASRSSRGNYGYTF. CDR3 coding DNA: TGTGCCAGCAGATCGAGCAGGGGGAACTATGGCTACACCTTC. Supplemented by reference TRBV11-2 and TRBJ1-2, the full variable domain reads EAGVAQSPRYKIIEKRQSVAFWCNPISGHATLYWYQQILGQGPKLLIQFQNNGVVDDSQLPKDRFSAERLKGVDSTLKIQPAKLEDSAVYLCASRSSRGNYGYTFGSGTRLTVV.

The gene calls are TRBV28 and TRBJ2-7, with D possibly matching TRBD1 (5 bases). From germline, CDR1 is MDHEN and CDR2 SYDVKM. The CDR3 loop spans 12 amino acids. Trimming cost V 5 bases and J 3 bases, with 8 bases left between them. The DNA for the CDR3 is TGTGCCAGCAGTATAAGGGGCTACGAGCAGTACTTC. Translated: CASSIRGYEQYF.

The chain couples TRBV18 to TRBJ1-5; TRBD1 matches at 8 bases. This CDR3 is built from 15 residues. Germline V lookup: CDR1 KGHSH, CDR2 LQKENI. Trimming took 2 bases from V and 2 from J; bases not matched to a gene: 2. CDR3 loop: CASSPMTGGNQPQHF. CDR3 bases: TGTGCCAGCTCACCAATGACAGGGGGCAATCAGCCCCAGCATTTT.

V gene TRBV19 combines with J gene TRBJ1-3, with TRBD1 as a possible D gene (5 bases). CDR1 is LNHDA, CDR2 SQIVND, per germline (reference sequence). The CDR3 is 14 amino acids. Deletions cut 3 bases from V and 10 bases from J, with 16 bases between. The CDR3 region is CASSIVTARGTIYF. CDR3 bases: TGTGCCAGTAGTATCGTAACAGCCCGGGGGACCATATATTTT.

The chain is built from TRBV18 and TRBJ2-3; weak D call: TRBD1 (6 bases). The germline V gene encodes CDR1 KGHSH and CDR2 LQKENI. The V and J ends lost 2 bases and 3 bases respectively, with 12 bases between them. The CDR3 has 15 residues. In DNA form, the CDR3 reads TGTGCCAGCTCACCATCAAGGGGGAATACAGATACGCAGTATTTT. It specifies CASSPSRGNTDTQYF.

CDR3 protein: CASSDSYEQYF. The CDR3 DNA sequence: TGTGCCAGTAGTGATAGCTACGAGCAGTACTTC. The chain has TRBV19 and TRBJ2-7; D is unclear. Germline-derived CDR1 and CDR2 are LNHDA and SQIVND (reference sequence). Trimming pared 5 bases from V and 3 bases from J, leaving 5 bases between. The CDR3 is 11 residues long.

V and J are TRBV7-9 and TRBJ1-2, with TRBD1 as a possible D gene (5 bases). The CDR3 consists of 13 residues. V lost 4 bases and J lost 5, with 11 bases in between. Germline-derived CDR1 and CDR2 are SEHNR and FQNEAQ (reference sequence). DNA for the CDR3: TGTGCCAGCAGCTCCAGGGAAGGTTATGGCTACACCTTC. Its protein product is CASSSREGYGYTF.

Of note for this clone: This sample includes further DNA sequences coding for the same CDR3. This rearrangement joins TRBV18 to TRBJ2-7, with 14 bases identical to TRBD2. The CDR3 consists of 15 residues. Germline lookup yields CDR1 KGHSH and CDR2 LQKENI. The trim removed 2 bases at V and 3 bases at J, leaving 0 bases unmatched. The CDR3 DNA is TGTGCCAGCTCACCAGGGACTAGCGGGAGCTACGAGCAGTACTTC. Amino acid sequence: CASSPGTSGSYEQYF.

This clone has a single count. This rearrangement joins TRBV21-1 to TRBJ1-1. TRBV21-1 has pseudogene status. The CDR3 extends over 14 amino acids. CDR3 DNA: TGTGCCAGCAGCAAAGGTCTAACTGACACTGAAGCTTTCTTT. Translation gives CASSKGLTDTEAFF.

The CDR3 loop is CASTDGEADTQYF. CDR3 DNA sequence: TGTGCCAGTACCGATGGGGAGGCAGATACGCAGTATTTT. This chain joins TRBV19 and TRBJ2-3; TRBD2 might be the D (6 bases). CDR3 length: 13 residues. The germline V gene encodes CDR1 LNHDA and CDR2 SQIVND (reference sequence). The germline V and J ends were trimmed by 7 bases and 4 bases, with 12 bases remaining between them.

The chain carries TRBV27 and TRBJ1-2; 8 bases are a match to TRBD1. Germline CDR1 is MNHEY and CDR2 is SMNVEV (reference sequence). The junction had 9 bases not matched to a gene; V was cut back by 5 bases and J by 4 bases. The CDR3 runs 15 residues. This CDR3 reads CASSRTGGVGYGYTF. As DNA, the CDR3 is TGTGCCAGCAGTCGTACAGGGGGGGTTGGCTATGGCTACACCTTC.

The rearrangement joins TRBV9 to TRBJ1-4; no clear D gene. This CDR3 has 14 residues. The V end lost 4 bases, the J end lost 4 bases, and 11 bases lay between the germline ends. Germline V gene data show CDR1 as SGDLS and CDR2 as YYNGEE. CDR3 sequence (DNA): TGTGCCAGCAGCTTGTCCGGGAATAATGAAAAACTGTTTTTT. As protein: CASSLSGNNEKLFF.

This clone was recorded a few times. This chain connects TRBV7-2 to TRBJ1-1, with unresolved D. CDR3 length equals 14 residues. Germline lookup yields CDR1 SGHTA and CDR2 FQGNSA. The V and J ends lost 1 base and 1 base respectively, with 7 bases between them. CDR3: CASSLVRENTEAFF. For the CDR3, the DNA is TGTGCCAGCAGCTTAGTTCGGGAGAACACTGAAGCTTTCTTT.

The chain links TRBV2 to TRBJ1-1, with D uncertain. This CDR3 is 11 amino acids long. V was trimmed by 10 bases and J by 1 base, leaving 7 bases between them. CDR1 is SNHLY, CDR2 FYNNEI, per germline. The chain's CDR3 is CATRRNTEAFF. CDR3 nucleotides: TGTGCCACCCGTCGGAACACTGAAGCTTTCTTT.

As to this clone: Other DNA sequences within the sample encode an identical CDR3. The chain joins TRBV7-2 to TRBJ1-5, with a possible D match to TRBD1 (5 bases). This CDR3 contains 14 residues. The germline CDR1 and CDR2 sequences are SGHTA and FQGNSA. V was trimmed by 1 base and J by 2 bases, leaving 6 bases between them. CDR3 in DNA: TGTGCCAGCAGCTTAGGCAGGGGCAATCAGCCCCAGCATTTT. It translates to CASSLGRGNQPQHF.

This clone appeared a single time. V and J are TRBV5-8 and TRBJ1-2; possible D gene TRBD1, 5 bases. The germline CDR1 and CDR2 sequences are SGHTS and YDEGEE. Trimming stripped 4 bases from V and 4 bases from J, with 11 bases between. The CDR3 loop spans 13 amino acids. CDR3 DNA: TGTGCCAGCAGCGCGGGGCAGCCCTATGGCTACACCTTC. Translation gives CASSAGQPYGYTF.

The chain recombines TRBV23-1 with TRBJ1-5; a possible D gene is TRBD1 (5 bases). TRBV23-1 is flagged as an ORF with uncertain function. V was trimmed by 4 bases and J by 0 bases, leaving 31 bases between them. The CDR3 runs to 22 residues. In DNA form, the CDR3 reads TGCGCCAGCAGTCCCTCCAGGGTCAGGGTTGGGATTGGCGTGGATAGCAATCAGCCCCAGCATTTT. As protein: CASSPSRVRVGIGVDSNQPQHF.

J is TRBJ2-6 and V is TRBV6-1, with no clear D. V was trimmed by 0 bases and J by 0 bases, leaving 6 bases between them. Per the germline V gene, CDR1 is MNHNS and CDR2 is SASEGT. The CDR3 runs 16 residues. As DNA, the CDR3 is TGTGCCAGCAGTGAAGCCCAGGCCTCTGGGGCCAACGTCCTGACTTTC. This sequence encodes CASSEAQASGANVLTF.

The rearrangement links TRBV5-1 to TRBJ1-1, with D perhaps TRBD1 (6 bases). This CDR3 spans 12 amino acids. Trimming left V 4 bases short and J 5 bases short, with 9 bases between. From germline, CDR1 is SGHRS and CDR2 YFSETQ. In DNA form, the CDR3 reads TGCGCCAGCAGCCCGAGGGGGACTGAAGCTTTCTTT. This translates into CASSPRGTEAFF.